A selection of T cell receptor beta chains follows, all from one sample in a study of cytomegalovirus exposure and HLA in healthy donors. The data were produced by immunoSEQ multiplex PCR, yet TCRdb's version contains in-frame clones alone and is incomplete. The table shows about 140,000 clones, with about 75% occurring only once. The sequencing input was PBMCs. The receptors derive from a man younger than 30 in good health and CMV-seropositive. CDR3s include the opening cysteine and the closing phenylalanine or tryptophan. The D gene is left open where the match is weak. Some rows have no size entry. The others give once, few or many, or a class for an expanded clone.

clone_size	d_call	v_call	j_call	cdr3_nt	cdr3_aa
.	TRBD1	TRBV27	TRBJ2-1	TGTGCCAGCAGTCTAAGCCCAGGGGGTTGGAATGAGCAGTTCTTC	CASSLSPGGWNEQFF
.	TRBD1	TRBV27	TRBJ1-6	TGTGCCAGCAGTTTACGGGACAGGGACAATTCACCCCTCCACTTT	CASSLRDRDNSPLHF
.	.	TRBV29-1	TRBJ1-1	TGCAGCGTCAAACGGGGTATGAACACTGAAGCTTTCTTT	CSVKRGMNTEAFF
few	.	TRBV5-1	TRBJ2-7	TGCGCCAGCAGCCCGCTAGAGACGGCCGATTGGCCCTACGAGCAGTACTTC	CASSPLETADWPYEQYF
.	TRBD1	TRBV27	TRBJ1-2	TGTGCCAGCAGGAAAGAGCAGGGGGCGCTCGGCTACACCTTC	CASRKEQGALGYTF
once	.	TRBV28	TRBJ2-3	TGTGCCAGCAGTTTTCGGCTAGCGGATACGCAGTATTTT	CASSFRLADTQYF
.	.	TRBV5-8	TRBJ1-5	TGTGCCAGCAGCGTATCCAAAATCCCGGGACATAGCAATCAGCCCCAGCATTTT	CASSVSKIPGHSNQPQHF
once	.	TRBV6-1	TRBJ1-4	TGTGCCGCCAGGGTCGGGGAAAAACTGTTTTTT	CAARVGEKLFF
.	TRBD1	TRBV28	TRBJ2-7	TGTGCCTGCACGGGACAGGGCTACGAGCAGTACTTC	CACTGQGYEQYF
few	TRBD2	TRBV7-2	TRBJ2-7	TGTGCCAGCAGCTTGAGCGGGAGGAACCCCGAGCAGTACTTC	CASSLSGRNPEQYF
.	.	TRBV28	TRBJ1-5	TGTGCCAGCAGTTTACGCGCGTCGGCCCAGCATTTT	CASSLRASAQHF
.	.	TRBV6-5	TRBJ2-7	TGTGCCAGCAGTGAACAGGGCAGATCCTACGAGCAGTACTTC	CASSEQGRSYEQYF
.	.	TRBV6-1	TRBJ1-1	TGTGCCAGCAGCCTATCCTTCATGAACACTGAAGCTTTCTTT	CASSLSFMNTEAFF
few	TRBD1	TRBV5-4	TRBJ2-2	TGTGCCAGCAGTCCCGGGACAGTGAACACCGGGGAGCTGTTTTTT	CASSPGTVNTGELFF
few	.	TRBV27	TRBJ2-1	TGTGCCAGCAGTCCGGGTCTTGGACGGGGCTCCTACAATGAGCAGTTCTTC	CASSPGLGRGSYNEQFF
.	.	TRBV7-8	TRBJ1-5	TGTCCCAGCAGCCTTACGGACAGTGGGCGACAGCCCCAGCATTTT	CPSSLTDSGRQPQHF
once	TRBD1	TRBV5-8	TRBJ2-3	TGTGCCAGCAGCGCCGGGACAGGGGACACAGATACGCAGTATTTT	CASSAGTGDTDTQYF
.	TRBD2	TRBV7-9	TRBJ2-1	TGTGCCAGCAGCTTAGTCGGCGGGAGGGTCGGTGAGCAGTTCTTC	CASSLVGGRVGEQFF
.	.	TRBV18	TRBJ2-7	TGTGCCAGCTCACCCTACGGTCGGGAGCAGTACTTC	CASSPYGREQYF
.	.	TRBV11-2	TRBJ2-7	TGTGCCAGCAGCTTCGACGGGGACGAGCAGTACTTC	CASSFDGDEQYF
few	.	TRBV19	TRBJ1-1	TGTGCCAGTAGTATCGGGGGATCCACTGAAGCTTTCTTT	CASSIGGSTEAFF
.	TRBD2	TRBV7-3	TRBJ2-2	TGTGCCAGCAGCGTGACTAGCGGGAGAGTCGGGGAGCTGTTTTTT	CASSVTSGRVGELFF
.	TRBD1	TRBV7-9	TRBJ1-1	TGTGCCAGCAGCTTATATGGACAGGGGTCAGCTTTCTTT	CASSLYGQGSAFF
.	TRBD1	TRBV7-9	TRBJ1-1	TGTGCCAGCAGCATAGCCGACAGGGCAATGAACACTGAAGCTTTCTTT	CASSIADRAMNTEAFF
.	TRBD1	TRBV28	TRBJ1-1	TGTGCCAGCAGTCGGACAGGGGATACTGAAGCTTTCTTT	CASSRTGDTEAFF
.	.	TRBV25-1	TRBJ2-1	TGTGCCTCGACCGGGGGGCGGGATCTCTACAATGAGCAGTTCTTC	CASTGGRDLYNEQFF
.	.	TRBV7-8	TRBJ2-1	TGTGCCAGCACCTGGGACAACTACAATGAGCAGTTCTTC	CASTWDNYNEQFF
once	.	TRBV9	TRBJ2-5	TGTGCCAGCAGCGTAGGCGGGGTTGGGGAGACCCAGTACTTC	CASSVGGVGETQYF
.	.	TRBV19	TRBJ2-6	TGTGCCAGTAGTATATACTCTGGGGCCAACGTCCTGACTTTC	CASSIYSGANVLTF
.	TRBD1	TRBV28	TRBJ1-2	TGTGCCAGCAGCACGAGGACAGGGCACTATGGCTACACCTTC	CASSTRTGHYGYTF
.	.	TRBV12-2	TRBJ2-7	TGTGCAAGTCGCCAAAGTCCCGGGACTACCTCCTACGGAAATAACCACGAGCAGTACTTC	CASRQSPGTTSYGNNHEQYF
.	TRBD2	TRBV5-8	TRBJ2-5	TGTGCCAGCAGCTCCGATAGCGGGAGAAGGAAGACCCAGTACTTC	CASSSDSGRRKTQYF